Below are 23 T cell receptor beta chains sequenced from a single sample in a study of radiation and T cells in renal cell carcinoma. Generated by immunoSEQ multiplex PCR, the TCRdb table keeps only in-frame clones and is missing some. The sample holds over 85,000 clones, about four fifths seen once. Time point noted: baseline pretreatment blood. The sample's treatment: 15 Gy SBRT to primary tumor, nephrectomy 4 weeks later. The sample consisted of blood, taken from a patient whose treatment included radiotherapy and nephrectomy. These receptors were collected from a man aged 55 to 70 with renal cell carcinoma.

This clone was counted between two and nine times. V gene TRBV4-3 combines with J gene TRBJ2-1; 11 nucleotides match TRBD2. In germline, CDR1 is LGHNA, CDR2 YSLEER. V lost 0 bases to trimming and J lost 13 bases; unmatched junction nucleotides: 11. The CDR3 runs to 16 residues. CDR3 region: CASSQEGGYSGRVQFF. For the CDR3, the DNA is TGCGCCAGCAGCCAAGAAGGGGGTTATAGCGGGAGGGTCCAGTTCTTC.

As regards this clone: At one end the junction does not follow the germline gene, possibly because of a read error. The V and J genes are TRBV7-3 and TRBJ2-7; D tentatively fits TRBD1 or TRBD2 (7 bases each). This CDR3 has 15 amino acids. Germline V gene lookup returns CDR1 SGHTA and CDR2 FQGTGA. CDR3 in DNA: TGTGCCAGCAGTCGTGCAGGGGGGGCCTCCTACGAGCAGTACTTT. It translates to CASSRAGGASYEQYF.

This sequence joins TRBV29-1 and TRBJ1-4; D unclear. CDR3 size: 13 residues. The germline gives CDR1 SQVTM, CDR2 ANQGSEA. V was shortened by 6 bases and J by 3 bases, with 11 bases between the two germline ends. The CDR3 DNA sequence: TGCAGCGTACGACGGGCCCCTAATGAAAAACTGTTTTTT. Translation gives CSVRRAPNEKLFF.

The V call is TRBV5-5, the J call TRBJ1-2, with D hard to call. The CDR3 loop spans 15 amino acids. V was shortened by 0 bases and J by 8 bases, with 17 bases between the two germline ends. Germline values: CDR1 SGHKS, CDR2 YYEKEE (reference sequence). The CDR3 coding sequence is TGTGCCAGCAGCTTGGGGGCAGAAGGGCTTAGGGGCTACACCTTC. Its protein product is CASSLGAEGLRGYTF.

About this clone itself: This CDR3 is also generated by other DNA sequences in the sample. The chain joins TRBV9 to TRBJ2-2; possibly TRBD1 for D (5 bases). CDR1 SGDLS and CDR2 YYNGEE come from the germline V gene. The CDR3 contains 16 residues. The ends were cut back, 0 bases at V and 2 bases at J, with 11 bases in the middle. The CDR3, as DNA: TGTGCCAGCAGCGTAGCTACGCAGGGAAACACCGGGGAGCTGTTTTTT. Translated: CASSVATQGNTGELFF.

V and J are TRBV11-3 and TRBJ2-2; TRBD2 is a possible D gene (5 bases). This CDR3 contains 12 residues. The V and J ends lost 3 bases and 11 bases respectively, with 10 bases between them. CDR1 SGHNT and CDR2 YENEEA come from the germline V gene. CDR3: CASSLGATELFF. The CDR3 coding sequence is TGTGCCAGCAGCTTGGGAGCGACTGAGCTGTTTTTT. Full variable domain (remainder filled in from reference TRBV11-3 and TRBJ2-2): EAGVVQSPRYKIIEKKQPVAFWCNPISGHNTLYWYLQNLGQGPELLIRYENEEAVDDSQLPKDRFSAERLKGVDSTLKIQPAELGDSAVYLCASSLGATELFFGEGSRLTVL.

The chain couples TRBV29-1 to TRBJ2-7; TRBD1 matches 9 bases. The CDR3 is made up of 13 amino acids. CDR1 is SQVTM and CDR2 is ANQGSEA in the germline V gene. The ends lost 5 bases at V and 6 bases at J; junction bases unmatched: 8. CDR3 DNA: TGCAGCGTTTCCGGGACAGGGTTGTCCGAGCAGTACTTC. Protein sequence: CSVSGTGLSEQYF.

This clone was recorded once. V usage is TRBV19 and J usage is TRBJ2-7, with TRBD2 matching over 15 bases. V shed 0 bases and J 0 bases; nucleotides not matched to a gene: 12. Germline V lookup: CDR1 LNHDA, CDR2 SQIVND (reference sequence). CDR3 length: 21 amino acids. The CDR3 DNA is TGTGCCAGTAGTATAGACTTCTTCGGACTAGCGGGAGGGCCACGCTCCTACGAGCAGTACTTC. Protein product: CASSIDFFGLAGGPRSYEQYF.

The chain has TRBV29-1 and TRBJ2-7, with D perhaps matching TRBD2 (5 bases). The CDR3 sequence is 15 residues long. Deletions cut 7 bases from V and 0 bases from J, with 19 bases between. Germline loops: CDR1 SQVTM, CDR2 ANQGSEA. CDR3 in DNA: TGCAGCGCTTCCCTAGCTGGAGAGCACTCCTACGAGCAGTACTTC. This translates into CSASLAGEHSYEQYF.

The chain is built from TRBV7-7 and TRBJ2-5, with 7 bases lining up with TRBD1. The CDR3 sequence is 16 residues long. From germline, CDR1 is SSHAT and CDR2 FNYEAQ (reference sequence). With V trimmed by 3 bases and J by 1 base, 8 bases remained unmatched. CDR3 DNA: TGTGCCAGCAGCTTGTGGCAGGGGGATATCCAAGAGACCCAGTACTTC. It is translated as CASSLWQGDIQETQYF.

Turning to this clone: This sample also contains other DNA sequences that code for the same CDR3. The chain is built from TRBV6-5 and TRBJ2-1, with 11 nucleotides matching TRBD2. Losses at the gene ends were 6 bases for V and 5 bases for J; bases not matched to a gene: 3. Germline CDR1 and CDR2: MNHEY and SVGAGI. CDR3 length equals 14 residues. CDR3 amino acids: CASSSGLADNEQFF. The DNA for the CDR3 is TGTGCCAGCAGCTCGGGACTAGCGGACAATGAGCAGTTCTTC.

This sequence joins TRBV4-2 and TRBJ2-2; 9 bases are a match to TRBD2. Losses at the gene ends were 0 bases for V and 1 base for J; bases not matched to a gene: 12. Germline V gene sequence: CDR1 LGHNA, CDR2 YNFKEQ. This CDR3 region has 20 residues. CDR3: CASSQDLGLRLAVNTGELFF. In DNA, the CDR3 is TGTGCCAGCAGCCAAGATCTTGGACTAAGACTAGCGGTGAACACCGGGGAGCTGTTTTTT.

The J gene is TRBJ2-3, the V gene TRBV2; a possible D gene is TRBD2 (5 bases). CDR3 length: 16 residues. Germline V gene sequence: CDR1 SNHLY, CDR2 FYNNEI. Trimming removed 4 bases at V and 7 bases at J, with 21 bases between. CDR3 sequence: CASSGRASIGPYTQYF. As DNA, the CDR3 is TGTGCCAGCAGTGGAAGGGCTAGCATAGGCCCGTATACGCAGTATTTT.

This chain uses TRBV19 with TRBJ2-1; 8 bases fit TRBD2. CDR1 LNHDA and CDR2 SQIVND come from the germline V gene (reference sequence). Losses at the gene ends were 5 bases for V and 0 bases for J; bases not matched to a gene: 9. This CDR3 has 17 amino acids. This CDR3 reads CASSRSGAWGSYNEQFF. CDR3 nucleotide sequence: TGTGCCAGTAGTCGTAGCGGGGCCTGGGGCTCCTACAATGAGCAGTTCTTC.

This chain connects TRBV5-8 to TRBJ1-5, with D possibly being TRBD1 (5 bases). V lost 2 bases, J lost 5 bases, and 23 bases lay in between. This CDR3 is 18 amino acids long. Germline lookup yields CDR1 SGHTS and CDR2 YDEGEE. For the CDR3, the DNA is TGTGCCAGCAGCTTAAAATCTCGCAGGGAGGGGAAGGATCAGCCCCAGCATTTT. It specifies CASSLKSRREGKDQPQHF.

CDR3: CASSYSLAGSGELFF. CDR3 coding DNA: TGTGCCAGCAGTTATTCACTAGCGGGATCCGGGGAGCTGTTTTTT. The chain couples TRBV28 to TRBJ2-2; TRBD2 matches at 10 bases. Germline CDR1 reads MDHEN; CDR2 reads SYDVKM. V lost 4 bases and J lost 6; bases outside the gene matches: 5. This CDR3 has 15 amino acids.

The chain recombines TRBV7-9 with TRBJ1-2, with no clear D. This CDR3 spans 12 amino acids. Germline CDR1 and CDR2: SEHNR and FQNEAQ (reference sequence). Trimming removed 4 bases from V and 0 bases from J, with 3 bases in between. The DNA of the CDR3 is TGTGCCAGCAGCTCATCTAACTATGGCTACACCTTC. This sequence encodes CASSSSNYGYTF.

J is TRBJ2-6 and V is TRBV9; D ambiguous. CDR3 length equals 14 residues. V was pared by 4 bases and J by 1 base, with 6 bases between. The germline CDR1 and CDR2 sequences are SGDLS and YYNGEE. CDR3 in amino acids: CASSTLSGANVLTF. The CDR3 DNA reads TGTGCCAGCAGCACCCTATCTGGGGCCAACGTCCTGACTTTC.

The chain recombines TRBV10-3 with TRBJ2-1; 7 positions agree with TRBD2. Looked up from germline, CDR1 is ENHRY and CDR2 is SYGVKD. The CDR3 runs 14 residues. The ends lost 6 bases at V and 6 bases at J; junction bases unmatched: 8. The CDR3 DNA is TGTGCCATCAGCACGGGAGGAGAGGTCAATGAGCAGTTCTTC. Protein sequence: CAISTGGEVNEQFF.

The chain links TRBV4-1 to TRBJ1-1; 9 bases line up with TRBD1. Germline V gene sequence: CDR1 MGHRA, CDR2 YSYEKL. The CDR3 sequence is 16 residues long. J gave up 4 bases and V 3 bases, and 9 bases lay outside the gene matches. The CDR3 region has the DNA TGCGCCAGCAGCCAGACCTTTACAGGGGGCGTCACTGAAGCTTTCTTT. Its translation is CASSQTFTGGVTEAFF.

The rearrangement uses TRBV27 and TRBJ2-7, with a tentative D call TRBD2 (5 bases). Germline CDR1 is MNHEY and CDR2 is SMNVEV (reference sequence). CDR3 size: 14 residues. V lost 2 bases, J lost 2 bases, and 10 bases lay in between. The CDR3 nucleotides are TGTGCCAGCAGTTTAGCGGACGGGACCTACGAGCAGTACTTC. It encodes CASSLADGTYEQYF.

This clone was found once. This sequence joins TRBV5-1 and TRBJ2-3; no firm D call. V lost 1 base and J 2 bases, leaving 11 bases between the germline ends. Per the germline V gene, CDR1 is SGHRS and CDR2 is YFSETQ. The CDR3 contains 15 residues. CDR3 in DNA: TGCGCCAGCAGCTTGCGTCCTGAAAACACAGATACGCAGTATTTT. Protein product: CASSLRPENTDTQYF.

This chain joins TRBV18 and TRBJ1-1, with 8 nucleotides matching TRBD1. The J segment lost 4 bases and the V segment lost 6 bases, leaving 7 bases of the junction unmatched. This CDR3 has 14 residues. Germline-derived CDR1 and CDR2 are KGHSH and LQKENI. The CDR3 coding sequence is TGTGCCAGCTCGCTTAAGCAGGGGGCCACTGAAGCTTTCTTT. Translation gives CASSLKQGATEAFF.